A single sample is the source of the 14 T cell receptor beta chains below, sequenced in a study of blood T cell repertoires in COVID-19. Libraries were prepared by immunoSEQ multiplex PCR; TCRdb keeps only in-frame clonotypes and omits some of them. Among about 200,000 clones, about 91% were seen once, and the ten largest hold more than 4.5%. The sequenced material came from peripheral blood. Receptor source: a woman between 40 and 50 years old with acute or convalescent COVID-19.

The genes are TRBV3-1 (or the pseudogene TRBV3-2) and TRBJ1-2, with D perhaps TRBD1 (6 bases). V lost 1 base, J lost 7 bases, and 10 bases lay in between. CDR3 length: 13 amino acids. CDR1 and CDR2 from the germline V gene are LGHDT and YNNKEL (reference sequence). In DNA form, the CDR3 reads TGTGCCAGCAGCCAAGCCGGGGGGCCTGGCTACACCTTC. It translates to CASSQAGGPGYTF.

J is TRBJ1-6 and V is TRBV6-1, with D tentatively TRBD1 (5 bases). Germline assignment: CDR1 MNHNS and CDR2 SASEGT. The CDR3 has 13 amino acids. Deletions cut 3 bases from V and 9 bases from J, with 9 bases between. The CDR3 nucleotides read TGTGCCAGCAGTGACAGGGAAGGTTCACCCCTCCACTTT. Its protein product is CASSDREGSPLHF.

The chain joins TRBV20-1 to TRBJ1-4; D ambiguous. The CDR3 extends over 11 amino acids. Germline V lookup: CDR1 DFQATT, CDR2 SNEGSKA (reference sequence). In nucleotides, the CDR3 is TGCAGGACCGGAACCGGGGTAGAACTGTTTTTT. It is translated as CRTGTGVELFF.

The chain couples TRBV7-8 to TRBJ2-3; TRBD2 is a possible D gene (5 bases). The CDR3 has 15 amino acids. The ends were cut back, 4 bases at V and 6 bases at J, with 17 bases in the middle. Per germline, CDR1 SGHVS and CDR2 FQNEAQ. Written as DNA, the CDR3 is TGTGCCAGCAGCTCCCTCATCCCCGGGGTCGATACGCAGTATTTT. Translated: CASSSLIPGVDTQYF.

V usage is TRBV2 and J usage is TRBJ1-1; the match to TRBD1 covers 9 bases. Unmatched junction bases numbered 7, after V lost 4 bases and J lost 7 bases. In germline, CDR1 is SNHLY, CDR2 FYNNEI. The CDR3 consists of 14 residues. DNA for the CDR3: TGTGCCAGCAGTGCCGGGACAGGGCCCTATGAAGCTTTCTTT. Translation: CASSAGTGPYEAFF.

The V gene is TRBV6-5, the J gene TRBJ1-2, with D perhaps TRBD1 (6 bases). The CDR3 is 14 residues long. Germline assignment: CDR1 MNHEY and CDR2 SVGAGI. Deletions cut 10 bases from V and 3 bases from J, with 18 bases between. CDR3 DNA: TGTGCCATCGTACCTCCAGGGGTAGACTATGGCTACACCTTC. Its translation is CAIVPPGVDYGYTF.

The chain links TRBV10-2 to TRBJ1-2; a weak D match, TRBD1 (5 bases). The CDR3 contains 14 residues. Germline V CDR1 and CDR2: WSHSY, SAAADI. The ends were cut back, 6 bases at V and 5 bases at J, with 16 bases in the middle. CDR3 residues: CASRSQGGKYGYTF. CDR3 nucleotides: TGCGCCAGCAGATCGCAGGGAGGGAAATATGGCTACACCTTC.

This clone came up once. The rearrangement uses TRBV19 and TRBJ2-5; 8 bases line up with TRBD2. Germline loops: CDR1 LNHDA, CDR2 SQIVND (reference sequence). This CDR3 has 15 residues. J lost 0 bases, V lost 7 bases, and 7 bases had no gene match. For the CDR3, the DNA is TGTGCCAGTAACCCAGGCGGGGGGTACCAAGAGACCCAGTACTTC. It codes for CASNPGGGYQETQYF.

This clone was recorded only once. The genes are TRBV5-8 and TRBJ2-5, with 11 bases fitting TRBD1. Germline trimming cut 4 bases from V and 4 bases from J; bases unmatched to any gene: 6. CDR1 and CDR2 (germline): SGHTS, YDEGEE. The CDR3 totals 15 residues. The chain's CDR3 is CASSTGQGAGETQYF. CDR3 DNA: TGTGCCAGCAGCACCGGACAGGGGGCGGGAGAGACCCAGTACTTC.

The genes are TRBV6-4 and TRBJ2-1; 7 nucleotides agree with TRBD2. The CDR3 consists of 13 residues. Per germline, CDR1 MRHNA and CDR2 SNTAGT. Trimming removed 4 bases from V and 8 bases from J; junction bases left unmatched: 5. Here the CDR3 reads CASSGFSGYEQFF. The CDR3 DNA follows: TGTGCCAGCAGTGGCTTTAGCGGGTATGAGCAGTTCTTC.

The gene calls are TRBV6-6 and TRBJ1-4, with a tentative D call TRBD1 (6 bases). Per the germline V gene, CDR1 is MNHNY and CDR2 is SVGAGI (reference sequence). This CDR3 is built from 15 residues. Trimming removed 6 bases at V and 7 bases at J, with 18 bases between. CDR3 region: CASRSTGSIGEKLFF. DNA for the CDR3: TGTGCCAGCAGATCTACAGGGAGCATCGGTGAAAAACTGTTTTTT.

This chain uses TRBV28 with TRBJ1-5; D gene ambiguous. From germline, CDR1 is MDHEN and CDR2 SYDVKM. The V end lost 3 bases, the J end lost 0 bases, and 6 bases lay between the germline ends. The CDR3 is 14 residues long. The CDR3 reads CASSFGSSNQPQHF. CDR3 coding DNA: TGTGCCAGCAGTTTCGGGAGTAGCAATCAGCCCCAGCATTTT.

The V call is TRBV13, the J call TRBJ1-3, with 7 bases aligning to TRBD1. Trimming cost V 5 bases and J 6 bases; bases outside gene matches: 7. CDR1 and CDR2 from the germline V gene are PRHDT and FYEKMQ (reference sequence). This CDR3 spans 14 amino acids. CDR3 sequence (DNA): TGTGCCAGCAGCACCCAGACAGGGACAAACACCATATATTTT. Residues: CASSTQTGTNTIYF.

This chain links TRBV30 with TRBJ2-2; TRBD2 matches at 10 bases. Trimming cost V 6 bases and J 4 bases; bases outside gene matches: 11. This CDR3 spans 16 amino acids. Per germline, CDR1 GTSNPN and CDR2 SVGIG (reference sequence). The DNA of the CDR3 is TGTGCCTGTCCACGAGAGGGACTAGCGATCACCGGGGAGCTGTTTTTT. Amino acid sequence: CACPREGLAITGELFF.